One and the same sample provided the 8 T cell receptor beta chains below, sequenced in a study of T cells after yellow fever vaccination. TCRdb reprocessed the 5' RACE reads with MiXCR, giving one entry per CDR3 protein. Altogether 250,000 to 350,000 distinct CDR3 sequences are present, about 6.9% being singletons, with the ten largest covering roughly a sixth. Sample: PBMCs, taken about 41 days after the first yellow fever vaccination. The receptor set was obtained from a man in his late teens or twenties who received the YFV17D yellow fever vaccine.

This CDR3 is CASSLPYDRDGTDTQYF. CDR3 bases: TGTGCCAGCAGCTTACCCTATGACAGGGACGGAACAGATACGCAGTATTTT. This rearrangement joins TRBV7-8 to TRBJ2-3; 7 bases agree with TRBD1. Germline trimming cut 2 bases from V and 3 bases from J; bases unmatched to any gene: 11. Germline CDR1 SGHVS, CDR2 FQNEAQ. The CDR3 has 17 residues.

This clonotype has a handful of counts. V gene TRBV3-1 combines with J gene TRBJ2-3, with TRBD2 matching 10 bases. V was pared by 2 bases and J by 14 bases, with 7 bases of the junction left unmatched. In germline, CDR1 is LGHDT, CDR2 YNNKEL (reference sequence). This CDR3 is built from 13 residues. CDR3 sequence reads: CASSQSGTSDTYF. In nucleotides, the CDR3 is TGTGCCAGCAGCCAATCCGGGACTAGCGATACGTATTTT.

This clonotype was observed many times. V gene TRBV29-1 combines with J gene TRBJ2-1; 8 bases align to TRBD1. This CDR3 region has 11 residues. The germline V gene encodes CDR1 SQVTM and CDR2 ANQGSEA. Trimming cost V 4 bases and J 14 bases; bases outside gene matches: 7. The CDR3: CSVAPQGVEFF. CDR3 DNA: TGCAGCGTTGCCCCACAGGGGGTAGAGTTCTTC.

This clonotype was found a few times. V is TRBV4-3 and J is TRBJ2-1; 11 bases line up with TRBD2. This CDR3 has 15 residues. The trim removed 3 bases at V and 7 bases at J, leaving 5 bases unmatched. The germline V gene encodes CDR1 LGHNA and CDR2 YSLEER. CDR3 sequence: CASSHSGGAGNEQFF. The CDR3 DNA is TGCGCCAGCAGCCATAGCGGGGGGGCCGGGAATGAGCAGTTCTTC.

This clonotype came up a few times. The chain carries TRBV19 and TRBJ2-1; no definite D call. The V end was cut by 1 base, the J end by 9 bases, with 10 bases between. This CDR3 is 13 amino acids long. Germline-derived CDR1 and CDR2 are LNHDA and SQIVND (reference sequence). DNA of the CDR3: TGTGCCAGTAGTATAGGAGTTGGGGTTGAGCAGTTCTTC. Translation: CASSIGVGVEQFF.

This clonotype has more than one count but fewer than ten. J is TRBJ2-1 and V is TRBV10-2, with 12 bases matching TRBD2. The CDR3 is 15 amino acids. Germline V lookup: CDR1 WSHSY, CDR2 SAAADI. The V segment lost 7 bases and the J segment 7 bases; nucleotides outside the gene matches: 8. CDR3 in amino acids: CASKSSGGAINEQFF. Here the CDR3 DNA reads TGCGCCAGCAAATCTAGCGGGGGGGCCATTAATGAGCAGTTCTTC.

This clonotype has ten or more counts. The chain couples TRBV7-6 to TRBJ2-3; 7 nucleotides align to TRBD1. Germline assignment: CDR1 SGHVS and CDR2 FNYEAQ. V shed 1 base, J shed 2 bases, and the junction held 3 bases outside the gene matches. This CDR3 region has 15 residues. This chain's CDR3 is CASSLGQGPTDTQYF. The CDR3 DNA reads as TGTGCCAGCAGCTTAGGACAGGGCCCCACAGATACGCAGTATTTT.

This clonotype was seen a handful of times. The chain recombines TRBV4-3 with TRBJ2-2; 9 nucleotides match TRBD2. This CDR3 has 18 amino acids. With V trimmed by 1 base and J by 7 bases, 13 bases remained unmatched. CDR1 LGHNA and CDR2 YSLEER come from the germline V gene. In nucleotides, the CDR3 is TGCGCCAGCAGCCAAGGACCCAGCGGGGGGAGTACTGTCGGGGAGCTGTTTTTT. Translation gives CASSQGPSGGSTVGELFF.